This passage covers 4 T cell receptor beta chains from one sample sequenced in a study of blood T cell repertoires in COVID-19. Profiling relied on immunoSEQ multiplex PCR, and the TCRdb table lists in-frame clones only, not all of them. The sample has about 200,000 clones, about 82% seen once. The sequencing input was peripheral blood. Source of these receptors: a woman aged 70-85 years with COVID-19, enrolled during active disease.

This chain joins TRBV9 and TRBJ2-1; 11 bases agree with TRBD2. This CDR3 has 17 amino acids. Germline V lookup: CDR1 SGDLS, CDR2 YYNGEE. V gave up 0 bases and J gave up 11 bases; unmatched junction bases: 13. The CDR3 DNA reads as TGTGCCAGCAGCGTAGTCTCGTCGTTAGCGGGGGGGCCAAAGCAGTTCTTC. It codes for CASSVVSSLAGGPKQFF.

The chain recombines TRBV7-2 with TRBJ2-7; 8 positions match TRBD2. The CDR3 is made up of 16 amino acids. The germline V gene has CDR1 SGHTA and CDR2 FQGNSA. The V segment lost 8 bases and the J segment 0 bases; nucleotides outside the gene matches: 12. CDR3 region: CASRLSATSASYEQYF. DNA of the CDR3: TGTGCCAGCCGACTATCCGCGACTAGCGCCTCCTACGAGCAGTACTTC.

The chain recombines TRBV5-1 with TRBJ2-2; a weak D match, TRBD2 (5 bases). Looked up from germline, CDR1 is SGHRS and CDR2 is YFSETQ. Deletions cut 0 bases from V and 6 bases from J, with 9 bases between. The CDR3 sequence is 14 residues long. This CDR3 is CASSLGGQAGELFF. CDR3 in DNA: TGCGCCAGCAGCTTGGGCGGGCAGGCCGGGGAGCTGTTTTTT.

The chain couples TRBV6-1 to TRBJ1-1; TRBD1 is a possible D gene (6 bases). The CDR3 is 14 amino acids. Germline V gives CDR1 MNHNS, CDR2 SASEGT. Between the trimmed V and J ends, which lost 1 base and 1 base, there was a span of 7 bases. Here the CDR3 reads CASSEGDKNTEAFF. CDR3 in DNA: TGTGCCAGCAGTGAAGGGGACAAGAACACTGAAGCTTTCTTT.